The 21 T cell receptor beta chains listed next were all sequenced from one sample in a study of graft-versus-host responses after intestinal transplantation. The repertoire was sequenced with immunoSEQ multiplex PCR; TCRdb's copy has only in-frame clones and lacks some. The sample records about 130,000 clones, roughly 91% being singletons. These receptors lack a known antigen. This sample comprised unstimulated CD4+ T cells sorted from spleen or lymph node cells, obtained before intestinal transplant. All receptors come from a human donor who received an intestinal transplant.

V gene TRBV15 combines with J gene TRBJ2-4; TRBD1 matches 7 bases. CDR1 is LNHNV, CDR2 YYDKDF, per germline (reference sequence). V lost 1 base to trimming and J lost 0 bases; unmatched junction nucleotides: 12. CDR3 size: 19 residues. CDR3 sequence: CATSRGATGNPIAKNIQYF. The CDR3 nucleotides are TGTGCCACCAGCAGAGGGGCGACAGGGAACCCAATAGCCAAAAACATTCAGTACTTC.

The CDR3 sequence is CASSATGYQETQYF. In DNA, the CDR3 is TGTGCCAGCAGTGCCACGGGGTACCAAGAGACCCAGTACTTC. The V call is TRBV6-1, the J call TRBJ2-5; D is possibly TRBD2 (5 bases). The CDR3 runs to 14 residues. The V end was cut by 4 bases, the J end by 0 bases, with 9 bases between. CDR1 MNHNS and CDR2 SASEGT come from the germline V gene.

CDR3 protein: CASSLDPQSYNEQFF. The CDR3 nucleotides read TGTGCCAGCAGCTTGGACCCGCAATCCTACAATGAGCAGTTCTTC. The chain uses TRBV5-6 and TRBJ2-1; D is unclear. The CDR3 sequence is 15 residues long. The ends were cut back, 0 bases at V and 1 base at J, with 8 bases in the middle. Germline CDR1 is SGHDT and CDR2 is YYEEEE.

The chain is built from TRBV6-5 and TRBJ2-3; D is unresolved. The germline V gene has CDR1 MNHEY and CDR2 SVGAGI. V was clipped by 2 bases and J by 3 bases, with 12 bases between them. This CDR3 has 15 amino acids. DNA for the CDR3: TGTGCCAGCAGTTACGCGGCTAAGAGGACAGATACGCAGTATTTT. Its translation is CASSYAAKRTDTQYF.

The CDR3 reads CAISELLGDNEQFF. The CDR3 bases are TGTGCCATCAGTGAGCTCCTCGGGGACAATGAGCAGTTCTTC. The chain is built from TRBV10-3 and TRBJ2-1, with a possible D match to TRBD2 (5 bases). The germline V and J ends were trimmed by 2 bases and 5 bases, with 10 bases remaining between them. The CDR3 is 14 residues long. The V gene's germline CDR1 is ENHRY and CDR2 SYGVKD.

The J gene is TRBJ1-3, the V gene TRBV6-1; possibly TRBD1 for D (6 bases). The V gene lost 4 bases and the J gene lost 4 bases, with 17 bases spanning the gap. CDR3 length: 16 amino acids. Germline loops: CDR1 MNHNS, CDR2 SASEGT. The DNA for the CDR3 is TGTGCCAGCAGTGTCTACAGGGTTAACTCCGGAAACACCATATATTTT. Residues: CASSVYRVNSGNTIYF.

The chain joins TRBV19 to TRBJ2-7, with 10 bases fitting TRBD2. The CDR3 spans 14 residues. Trimming cost V 4 bases and J 3 bases; bases outside gene matches: 3. CDR1 and CDR2 from the germline V gene are LNHDA and SQIVND (reference sequence). CDR3 in amino acids: CASSTSSGSYEQYF. The DNA for the CDR3 is TGTGCCAGTAGTACCTCTAGCGGGAGCTACGAGCAGTACTTC.

The CDR3 reads CASSLHARGGRGYTF. The CDR3 DNA sequence: TGTGCCAGCAGCCTACACGCACGAGGAGGGCGTGGCTACACCTTC. This chain uses TRBV7-3 with TRBJ1-2, with D hard to call. From germline, CDR1 is SGHTA and CDR2 FQGTGA. The CDR3 sequence is 15 residues long. V was clipped by 5 bases and J by 7 bases, with 20 bases between them.

The chain combines TRBV28 with TRBJ2-5; 14 positions match TRBD2. CDR1 is MDHEN, CDR2 SYDVKM, per germline. Losses at the gene ends were 4 bases for V and 5 bases for J; bases not matched to a gene: 9. The length of the CDR3 is 17 residues. The CDR3 bases are TGTGCCAGCAGTTCGCCTAGACTAGCGGGAGGGCGGGAGACCCAGTACTTC. Amino acids: CASSSPRLAGGRETQYF.

This clone occurred a few times. Other DNA sequences within the sample encode an identical CDR3. The chain links TRBV18 to TRBJ2-5; D unresolved. Trimming removed 2 bases at V and 4 bases at J, with 2 bases between. Germline V gene data show CDR1 as KGHSH and CDR2 as LQKENI. This CDR3 region has 11 residues. CDR3 protein: CASSPGETQYF. The CDR3 region has the DNA TGTGCCAGCTCACCAGGAGAGACCCAGTACTTC.

The chain links TRBV2 to TRBJ1-4, with D possibly being TRBD1 (6 bases). CDR1 and CDR2 from the germline V gene are SNHLY and FYNNEI. The CDR3 has 14 residues. Between the trimmed V and J ends, which lost 8 bases and 0 bases, there was a span of 10 bases. The CDR3 sequence is CASLRGPTNEKLFF. The CDR3 region has the DNA TGTGCCAGCCTCCGGGGGCCAACTAATGAAAAACTGTTTTTT.

The chain employs TRBV30 and TRBJ1-4, with TRBD1 matching 10 bases. The trim removed 0 bases at V and 8 bases at J, leaving 6 bases unmatched. Germline V gives CDR1 GTSNPN, CDR2 SVGIG (reference sequence). There are 15 residues in the CDR3. The CDR3 here is CAWSVLGQGDEKLFF. The CDR3 nucleotides read TGTGCCTGGAGTGTACTCGGACAGGGGGACGAAAAACTGTTTTTT.

This clone showed up just once. The V and J genes are TRBV5-1 and TRBJ2-5, with 13 bases aligning to TRBD2. Trimming removed 4 bases from V and 4 bases from J; junction bases left unmatched: 7. This CDR3 is built from 16 residues. Germline CDR1 SGHRS, CDR2 YFSETQ. The CDR3 sequence is CASSLYGLAGAETQYF. CDR3 bases: TGCGCCAGCAGCCTATACGGACTAGCGGGAGCAGAGACCCAGTACTTC.

The genes are TRBV27 and TRBJ2-2; no firm D call. There are 14 residues in the CDR3. V lost 8 bases, J lost 3 bases, and 13 bases lay in between. Per germline, CDR1 MNHEY and CDR2 SMNVEV (reference sequence). Written as DNA, the CDR3 is TGTGCCAGCTGGGGTAGACTCTACACCGGGGAGCTGTTTTTT. Translating it yields CASWGRLYTGELFF.

The chain joins TRBV7-9 to TRBJ2-1; 9 bases are shared with TRBD2. Per the germline V gene, CDR1 is SEHNR and CDR2 is FQNEAQ (reference sequence). This CDR3 comprises 15 residues. V was clipped by 5 bases and J by 7 bases; unmatched bases: 9. The CDR3 coding sequence is TGTGCCAGCAGCCCGATGACTAGCGGACCTAATGAGCAGTTCTTC. This codes for CASSPMTSGPNEQFF. The full variable domain, its missing parts supplied by reference TRBV7-9 and TRBJ2-1, is DTGVSQNPRHKITKRGQNVTFRCDPISEHNRLYWYRQTLGQGPEFLTYFQNEAQLEKSRLLSDRFSAERPKGSFSTLEIQRTEQGDSAMYLCASSPMTSGPNEQFFGPGTRLTVL.

For this clone: At one of its ends the junction is not consistent with the germline gene, which may arise from a read error. The J gene is TRBJ2-7, the V gene TRBV25-1, with no clear D. Germline V gives CDR1 MGHDK, CDR2 SYGVNS. This CDR3 comprises 13 residues. CDR3 nucleotides: TGTGCCAGTAGTGGTCTAGGATACTACGAGCAGTACTTC. Its translation: CASSGLGYYEQYF.

This clone was seen a single time. The CDR3 nucleotides read TGTGCCAGCAGTGGGGACAGGGGGAGGTATGGCTACACCTTC. Residues: CASSGDRGRYGYTF. The chain has TRBV2 and TRBJ1-2; TRBD1 matches 11 bases. V gave up 4 bases and J gave up 5 bases; unmatched junction bases: 3. The CDR3 is 14 amino acids. Germline V gene data show CDR1 as SNHLY and CDR2 as FYNNEI. Filled out from reference TRBV2 and TRBJ1-2, the complete variable domain reads EPEVTQTPSHQVTQMGQEVILRCVPISNHLYFYWYRQILGQKVEFLVSFYNNEISEKSEIFDDQFSVERPDGSNFTLKIRSTKLEDSAMYFCASSGDRGRYGYTFGSGTRLTVV.

J is TRBJ1-3 and V is TRBV6-6; D is unclear. The V gene's germline CDR1 is MNHNY and CDR2 SVGAGI (reference sequence). This CDR3 contains 14 residues. Deletions cut 6 bases from V and 2 bases from J, with 11 bases between. The CDR3 protein is CASRGLRPGNTIYF. As DNA, the CDR3 is TGTGCCAGCAGAGGACTTCGCCCTGGAAACACCATATATTTT.

The rearrangement uses TRBV6-6 and TRBJ2-7, with D unclear. V dropped 6 bases and J dropped 7 bases, with 22 bases sitting between them. The CDR3 contains 15 residues. Germline V gene lookup returns CDR1 MNHNY and CDR2 SVGAGI (reference sequence). The CDR3 sequence is CASSARLVPLGEQYF. The CDR3 DNA sequence: TGTGCCAGCAGCGCCCGGCTGGTTCCGTTGGGGGAGCAGTACTTC.

The rearrangement links TRBV27 to TRBJ2-7; perhaps TRBD2 as D (5 bases). The germline CDR1 and CDR2 sequences are MNHEY and SMNVEV (reference sequence). V lost 1 base, J lost 0 bases, and 7 bases lay in between. The CDR3 is 14 residues long. CDR3 region: CASSLWGDSYEQYF. CDR3 nucleotide sequence: TGTGCCAGCAGTTTATGGGGAGACTCCTACGAGCAGTACTTC.

The V call is TRBV7-2, the J call TRBJ1-1; D is uncertain. Germline assignment: CDR1 SGHTA and CDR2 FQGNSA. V was shortened by 1 base and J by 7 bases, with 10 bases between the two germline ends. The CDR3 has 13 amino acids. Written as DNA, the CDR3 is TGTGCCAGCAGCTTAGGTCCGGGGAATGAAGCTTTCTTT. It specifies CASSLGPGNEAFF.